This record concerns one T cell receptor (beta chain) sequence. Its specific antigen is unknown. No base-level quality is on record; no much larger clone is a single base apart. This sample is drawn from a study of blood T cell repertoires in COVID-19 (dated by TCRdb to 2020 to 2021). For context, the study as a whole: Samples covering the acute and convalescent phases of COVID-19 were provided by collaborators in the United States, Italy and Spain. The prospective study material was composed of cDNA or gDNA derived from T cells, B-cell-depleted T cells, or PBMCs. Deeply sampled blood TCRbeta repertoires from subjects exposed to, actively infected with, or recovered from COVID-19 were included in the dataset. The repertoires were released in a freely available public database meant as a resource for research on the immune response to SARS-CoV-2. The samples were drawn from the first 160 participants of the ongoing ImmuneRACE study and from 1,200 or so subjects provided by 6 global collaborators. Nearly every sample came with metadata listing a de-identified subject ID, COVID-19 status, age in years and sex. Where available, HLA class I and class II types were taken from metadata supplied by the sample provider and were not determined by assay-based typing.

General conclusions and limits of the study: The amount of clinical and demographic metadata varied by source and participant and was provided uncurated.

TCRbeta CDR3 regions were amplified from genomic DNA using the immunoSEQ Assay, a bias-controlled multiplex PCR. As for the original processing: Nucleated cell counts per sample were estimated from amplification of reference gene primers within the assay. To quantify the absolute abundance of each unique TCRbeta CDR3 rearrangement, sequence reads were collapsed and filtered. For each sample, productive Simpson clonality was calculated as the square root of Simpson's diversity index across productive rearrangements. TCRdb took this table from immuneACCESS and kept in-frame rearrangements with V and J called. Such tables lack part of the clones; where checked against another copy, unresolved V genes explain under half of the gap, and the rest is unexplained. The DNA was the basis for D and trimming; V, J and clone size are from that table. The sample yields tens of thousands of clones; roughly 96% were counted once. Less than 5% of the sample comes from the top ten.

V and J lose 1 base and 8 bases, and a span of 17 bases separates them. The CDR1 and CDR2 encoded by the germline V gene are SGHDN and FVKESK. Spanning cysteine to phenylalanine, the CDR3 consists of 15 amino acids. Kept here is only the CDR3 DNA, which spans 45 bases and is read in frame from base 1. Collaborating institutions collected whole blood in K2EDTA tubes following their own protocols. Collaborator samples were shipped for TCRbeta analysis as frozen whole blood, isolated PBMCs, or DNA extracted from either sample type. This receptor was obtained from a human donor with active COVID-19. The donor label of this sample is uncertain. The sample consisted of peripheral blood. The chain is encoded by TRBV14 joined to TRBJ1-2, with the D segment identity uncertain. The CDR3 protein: CASSQGSAYRGGYTF. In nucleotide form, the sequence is TGTGCCAGCAGCCAAGGTTCAGCATACCGGGGAGGCTACACCTTC.